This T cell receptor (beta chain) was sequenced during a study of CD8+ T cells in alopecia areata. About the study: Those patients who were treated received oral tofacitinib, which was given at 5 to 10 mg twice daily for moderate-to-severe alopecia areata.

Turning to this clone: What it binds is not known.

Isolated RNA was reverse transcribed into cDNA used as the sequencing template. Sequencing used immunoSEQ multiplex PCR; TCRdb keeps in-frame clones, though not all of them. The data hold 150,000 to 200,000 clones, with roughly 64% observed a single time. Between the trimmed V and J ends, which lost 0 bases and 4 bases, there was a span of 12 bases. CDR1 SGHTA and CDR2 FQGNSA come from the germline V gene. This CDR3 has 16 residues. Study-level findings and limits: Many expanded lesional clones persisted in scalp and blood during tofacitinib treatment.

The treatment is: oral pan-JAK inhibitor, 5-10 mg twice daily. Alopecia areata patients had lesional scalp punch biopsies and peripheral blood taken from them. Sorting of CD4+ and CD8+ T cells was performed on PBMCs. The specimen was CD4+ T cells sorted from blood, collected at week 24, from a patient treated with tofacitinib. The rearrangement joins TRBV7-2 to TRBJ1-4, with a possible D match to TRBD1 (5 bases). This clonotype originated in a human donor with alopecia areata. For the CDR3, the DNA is TGTGCCAGCAGCTTAGCAAGTGGGACTGATAATGAAAAACTGTTTTTT. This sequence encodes CASSLASGTDNEKLFF. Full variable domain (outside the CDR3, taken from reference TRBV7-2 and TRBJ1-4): GAGVSQSPSNKVTEKGKDVELRCDPISGHTALYWYRQSLGQGLEFLIYFQGNSAPDKSGLPSDRFSAERTGGSVSTLTIQRTQQEDSAVYLCASSLASGTDNEKLFFGSGTQLSVL.